This is a list of T cell receptor beta chains from one sample in a study of memory CD4+ T cells and cytomegalovirus serostatus. TCRdb's table, derived via immunoSEQ multiplex PCR, lists solely in-frame clones and lacks some. The sample includes 50,000 to 65,000 clones, about 68% of them seen just once. The specimen sequenced was memory CD4+ T cells from blood. Receptors originate from an adult in good health and CMV-seropositive. Each CDR3 is given with its conserved first and last residue. The D gene is left open where the match is weak. Size values are once, few and many counts, or a class for expanded clones, and some rows have none.

V gene: TRBV18
clone size: .
J gene: TRBJ2-1
D gene: .
CDR3 DNA: TGTGCCAGCTCACCGGGACCGGGCTCCTACAATGAGCAGTTCTTC
CDR3 protein: CASSPGPGSYNEQFF

V gene: TRBV5-1
clone size: .
J gene: TRBJ1-1
D gene: .
CDR3 DNA: TGCGCCAGCAGCTTGGATGGGCGTGACACTGAAGCTTTCTTT
CDR3 protein: CASSLDGRDTEAFF

V gene: TRBV7-8
clone size: few
J gene: TRBJ2-7
D gene: TRBD2
CDR3 DNA: TGTGCCAGCAGCTTAGTAGGACTAGCGGAGTCCTACGAGCAGTACTTC
CDR3 protein: CASSLVGLAESYEQYF

V gene: TRBV5-5
clone size: .
J gene: TRBJ1-5
D gene: .
CDR3 DNA: TGTGCCAGCACCTTGGAGCTGTGGGGGGAGCCCCAGCATTTT
CDR3 protein: CASTLELWGEPQHF

V gene: TRBV6-5
clone size: .
J gene: TRBJ1-5
D gene: TRBD1
CDR3 DNA: TGTGCCAGCAGTTTCGACAGGGGTGGTAAGCCCCAGCATTTT
CDR3 protein: CASSFDRGGKPQHF

V gene: TRBV30
clone size: .
J gene: TRBJ1-5
D gene: .
CDR3 DNA: TGTGCCTTTACGGGGGGGAGCAATCAGCCCCAGCATTTT
CDR3 protein: CAFTGGSNQPQHF

V gene: TRBV5-8
clone size: .
J gene: TRBJ2-1
D gene: .
CDR3 DNA: TGTGCCAGCAGCTGGAAGGGACACAACTCCTACAATGAGCAGTTCTTC
CDR3 protein: CASSWKGHNSYNEQFF

V gene: TRBV29-1
clone size: once
J gene: TRBJ1-1
D gene: .
CDR3 DNA: TGCAGCGTTGGAGAAAACACTGAAGCTTTCTTT
CDR3 protein: CSVGENTEAFF

V gene: TRBV15
clone size: .
J gene: TRBJ2-1
D gene: TRBD2
CDR3 DNA: TGTGCCACCAGTGGAGCGGGAAGGGTCAATGAGCAGTTCTTC
CDR3 protein: CATSGAGRVNEQFF

V gene: TRBV19
clone size: few
J gene: TRBJ2-5
D gene: .
CDR3 DNA: TGTGCCAGTAGATCACAGGGAGGTGGGCAAGAGACCCAGTACTTC
CDR3 protein: CASRSQGGGQETQYF

V gene: TRBV7-8
clone size: .
J gene: TRBJ1-1
D gene: .
CDR3 DNA: TGTGCCAGCAGCTTAGTGGCTGCGAACACTGAAGCTTTCTTT
CDR3 protein: CASSLVAANTEAFF

V gene: TRBV5-1
clone size: .
J gene: TRBJ2-5
D gene: .
CDR3 DNA: TGCGCCAGCAGACGAGCGAGCCCGCAAGAGACCCAGTACTTC
CDR3 protein: CASRRASPQETQYF

V gene: TRBV11-3
clone size: .
J gene: TRBJ1-1
D gene: TRBD1
CDR3 DNA: TGTGCCAGCAGCTTAAGACCCACAGGGGACACTGAAGCTTTCTTT
CDR3 protein: CASSLRPTGDTEAFF

V gene: TRBV30
clone size: .
J gene: TRBJ2-7
D gene: TRBD1
CDR3 DNA: TGTGCCTTCAAAACGGGACAGCGGTGGTACGAGCAGTACTTC
CDR3 protein: CAFKTGQRWYEQYF

V gene: TRBV25-1
clone size: .
J gene: TRBJ1-1
D gene: .
CDR3 DNA: TGTGCCAGCAGTTACACTGAAGCTTTCTTT
CDR3 protein: CASSYTEAFF

V gene: TRBV27
clone size: .
J gene: TRBJ1-2
D gene: .
CDR3 DNA: TGTGCCAGCAGTCCCCGGGAGGGCCTCTACTATGGCTACACCTTC
CDR3 protein: CASSPREGLYYGYTF

V gene: TRBV18
clone size: once
J gene: TRBJ2-1
D gene: .
CDR3 DNA: TGTGCCAGCTCACCCGGGGCCGCCAGTGAGCAGTTCTTC
CDR3 protein: CASSPGAASEQFF